A single sample gave rise to the 3 T cell receptor beta chains below, sequenced in a study of T cells in Graves' hyperthyroidism and ophthalmopathy. RNA transcripts provided the source from which TCR beta CDR3 regions were amplified. Initially, a first-round RT-PCR of the TCR CDR3 employed the HTBI primer set. TCRdb passed the multiplex PCR reads through MiXCR, listing each CDR3 protein once. Among approximately 370,000 distinct CDR3 sequences listed, approximately 18% were seen once. The specimen sequenced was blood. These receptors were collected from a woman aged 25-40 years with Graves' hyperthyroidism that later progressed to Graves' ophthalmopathy.

This clonotype occurred many times. The gene calls are TRBV20-1 and TRBJ2-3; no clear D. The CDR3 contains 15 residues. Trimming removed 1 base from V and 2 bases from J, with 13 bases in between. Germline V CDR1 and CDR2: DFQATT, SNEGSKA (reference sequence). CDR3 nucleotides: TGCAGTGCTAGAGTGCTTTCGGAGAACACAGATACGCAGTATTTT. Translating it yields CSARVLSENTDTQYF.

This clonotype appeared a few times. The chain recombines TRBV7-2 with TRBJ2-3; 9 nucleotides line up with TRBD2. V lost 1 base and J lost 10; bases outside the gene matches: 12. In germline, CDR1 is SGHTA, CDR2 FQGNSA. This CDR3 is 16 amino acids long. The CDR3 here is CASSLDLGGGAFAQYF. CDR3 DNA sequence: TGTGCCAGCAGCTTAGATTTGGGCGGGGGGGCATTTGCGCAGTATTTT.

V usage is TRBV5-1 and J usage is TRBJ2-7; 7 nucleotides agree with TRBD2. Trimming at V came to 1 base and at J to 6 bases, leaving 16 bases not matched to a gene. Germline V CDR1 and CDR2: SGHRS, YFSETQ. There are 17 residues in the CDR3. The CDR3 reads CASSLRPQERDSTEQYF. The CDR3 nucleotides read TGCGCCAGCAGCTTGCGACCACAGGAGCGGGATTCGACCGAGCAGTACTTC.